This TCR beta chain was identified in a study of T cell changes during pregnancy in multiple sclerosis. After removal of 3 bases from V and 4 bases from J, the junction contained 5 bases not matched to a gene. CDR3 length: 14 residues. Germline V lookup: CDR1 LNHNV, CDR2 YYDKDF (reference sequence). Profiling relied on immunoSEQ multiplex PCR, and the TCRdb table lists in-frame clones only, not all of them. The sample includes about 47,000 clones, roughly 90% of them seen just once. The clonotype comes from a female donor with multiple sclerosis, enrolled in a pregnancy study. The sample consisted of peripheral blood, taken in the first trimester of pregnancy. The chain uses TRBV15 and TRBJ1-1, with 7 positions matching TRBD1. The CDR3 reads CATSSQGGGTEAFF. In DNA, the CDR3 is TGTGCCACCAGCAGTCAGGGGGGAGGCACTGAAGCTTTCTTT.